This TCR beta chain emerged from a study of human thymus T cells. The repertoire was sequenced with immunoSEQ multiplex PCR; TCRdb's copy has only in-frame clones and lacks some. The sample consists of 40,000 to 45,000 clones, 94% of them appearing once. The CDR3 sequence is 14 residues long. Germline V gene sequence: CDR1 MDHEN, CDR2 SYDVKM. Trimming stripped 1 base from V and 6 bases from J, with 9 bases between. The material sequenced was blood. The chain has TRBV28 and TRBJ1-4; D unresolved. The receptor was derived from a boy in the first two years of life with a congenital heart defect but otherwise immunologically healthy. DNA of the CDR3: TGTGCCAGCAGTTTATCTCAGGTTTATGAAAAACTGTTTTTT. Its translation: CASSLSQVYEKLFF. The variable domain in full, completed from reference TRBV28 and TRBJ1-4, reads DVKVTQSSRYLVKRTGEKVFLECVQDMDHENMFWYRQDPGLGLRLIYFSYDVKMKEKGDIPEGYSVSREKKERFSLILESASTNQTSMYLCASSLSQVYEKLFFGSGTQLSVL.